The TCR beta chain under discussion was sequenced for a study of response to subunit inactivated influenza vaccine. Study-wide results and caveats: The authors suggested that few new T cells are recruited per seasonal influenza vaccination.

TCRdb re-called the RT-PCR reads with MiXCR, one entry per CDR3 protein. The sample lists 250,000 to 350,000 distinct CDR3 sequences; around 22% were seen once. This CDR3 is built from 17 residues. The V gene's germline CDR1 is SGDLS and CDR2 YYNGEE. Deletions cut 4 bases from V and 0 bases from J, with 17 bases between. This clonotype was seen a handful of times. Its antigen is not known. V and J are TRBV9 and TRBJ1-3; D is undetermined. The specimen was PBMCs from blood, collected less than 22 months after vaccination. The source of this sequence is a man aged 50 to 69 who received an inactivated influenza vaccine. CDR3 loop: CASSPRQEFRSGNTIYF. DNA of the CDR3: TGTGCCAGCAGCCCCCGGCAGGAGTTCCGCTCTGGAAACACCATATATTTT. The variable domain in full, completed from reference TRBV9 and TRBJ1-3, reads DSGVTQTPKHLITATGQRVTLRCSPRSGDLSVYWYQQSLDQGLQFLIQYYNGEERAKGNILERFSAQQFPDLHSELNLSSLELGDSALYFCASSPRQEFRSGNTIYFGEGSWLTVV.